This TCR beta chain was sequenced for a study of Graves' ophthalmopathy and Graves' hyperthyroidism. The table lists this clonotype with many counts. Amplified material comprised TCR beta CDR3 regions derived from RNA transcripts. Investigators did first-round RT-PCR with HTBI primers, then second-round multiplex PCR. In TCRdb, the multiplex PCR reads were re-called with MiXCR into one record per CDR3 protein. The sample comprises roughly 400,000 distinct CDR3 sequences, about a sixth of which are singletons, and around 2.4% rests with the top ten. V gave up 2 bases and J gave up 7 bases, with 21 bases separating them. The V gene's germline CDR1 is KGHSH and CDR2 LQKENI. The CDR3 length is 16 residues.

The material sequenced was peripheral blood. This chain connects TRBV18 to TRBJ2-7; D is possibly TRBD2 (6 bases). This TCR was recovered from an adult woman with stable Graves' hyperthyroidism. The CDR3 is CASSPGLGPPAGEQYF. The CDR3 DNA follows: TGTGCCAGCTCACCAGGGTTGGGTCCCCCGGCGGGGGAGCAGTACTTC.